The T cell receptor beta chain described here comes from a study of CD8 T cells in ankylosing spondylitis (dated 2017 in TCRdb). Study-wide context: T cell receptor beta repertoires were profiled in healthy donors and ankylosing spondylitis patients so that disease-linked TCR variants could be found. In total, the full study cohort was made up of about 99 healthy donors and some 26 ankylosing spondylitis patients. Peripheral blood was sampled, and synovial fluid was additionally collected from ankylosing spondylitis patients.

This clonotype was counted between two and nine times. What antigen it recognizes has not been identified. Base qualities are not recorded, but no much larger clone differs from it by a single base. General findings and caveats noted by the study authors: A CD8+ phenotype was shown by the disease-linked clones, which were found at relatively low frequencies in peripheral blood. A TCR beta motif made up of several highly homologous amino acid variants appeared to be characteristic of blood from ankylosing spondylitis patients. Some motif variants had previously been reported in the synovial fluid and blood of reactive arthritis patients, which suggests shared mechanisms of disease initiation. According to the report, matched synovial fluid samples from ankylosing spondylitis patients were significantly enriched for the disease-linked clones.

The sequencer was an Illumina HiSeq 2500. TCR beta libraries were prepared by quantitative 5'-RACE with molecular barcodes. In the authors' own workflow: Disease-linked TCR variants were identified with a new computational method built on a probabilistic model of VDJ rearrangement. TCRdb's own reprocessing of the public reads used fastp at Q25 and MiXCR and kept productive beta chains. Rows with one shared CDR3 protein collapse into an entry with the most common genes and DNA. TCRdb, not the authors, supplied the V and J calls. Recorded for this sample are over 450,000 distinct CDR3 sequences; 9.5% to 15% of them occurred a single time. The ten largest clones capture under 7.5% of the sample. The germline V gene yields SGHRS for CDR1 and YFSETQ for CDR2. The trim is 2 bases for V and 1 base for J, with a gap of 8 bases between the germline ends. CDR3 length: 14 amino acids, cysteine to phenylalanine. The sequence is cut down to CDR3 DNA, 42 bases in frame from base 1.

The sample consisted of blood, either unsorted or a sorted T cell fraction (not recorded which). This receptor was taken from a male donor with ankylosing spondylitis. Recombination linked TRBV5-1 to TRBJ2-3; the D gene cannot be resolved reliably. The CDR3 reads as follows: CASSFLPGTDTQYF. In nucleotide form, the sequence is TGCGCCAGCAGCTTCCTACCCGGCACAGATACGCAGTATTTT.